This record covers a single T cell receptor (beta chain). The data belong to a study of identical twins. MiXCR was run by TCRdb on the 5' RACE reads, yielding one entry per CDR3 protein. The sample carries some 1,600,000 distinct CDR3 sequences, about 31% recorded once. The CDR3 contains 17 residues. Germline values: CDR1 MNHEY, CDR2 SMNVEV (reference sequence). V trimming: 7 bases; J trimming: 6 bases; junction bases outside the gene matches: 15. What was sequenced was cord blood. J is TRBJ2-3 and V is TRBV27; 11 bases align to TRBD2. This sequence originates from a newborn girl in good health. CDR3 region: CASTHLDGPSGRDTQYF. The CDR3 coding sequence is TGTGCCAGCACCCACCTGGACGGTCCTAGCGGGAGGGATACGCAGTATTTT.